These T cell receptor beta chains were read from a single sample in a study of blood T cell repertoires in COVID-19. The assay was immunoSEQ multiplex PCR, and TCRdb's table has in-frame clones only and misses some. The sample contains over 250,000 clones, just under 90% of which appear only once. The sequencing input was PBMCs or T cells enriched from blood (not recorded which). The receptors derive from a woman aged 60-75 years who had recovered from COVID-19. The CDR3 runs from the conserved cysteine through the conserved F or W. Each record gives: clone size, V gene, J gene, CDR3 protein. Clone size appears in some rows only: once, few, many, or a class for an expanded clone.

few	TRBV27	TRBJ2-2	CASSHRGLFTGELFF
-	TRBV30	TRBJ2-5	CAWSGTGKTQYF
-	TRBV10-2	TRBJ2-7	CASSVSGTYEQYF
-	TRBV5-1	TRBJ2-1	CASSVLAPEPLAGSSYNEQFF
-	TRBV6-5	TRBJ1-6	CASSYSNSSPLHF
-	TRBV18	TRBJ2-7	CASSSAGQGYEQYF
once	TRBV27	TRBJ2-4	CASSLRPLTDRGRDIQYF
once	TRBV29-1	TRBJ2-7	CSVSLAGLHEQYF
-	TRBV18	TRBJ1-1	CASSPFIRGGNTEAFF
-	TRBV13	TRBJ1-5	CASSPGGGSGNQPQHF
few	TRBV9	TRBJ2-7	CASSVDGGTGASGEQYF
-	TRBV11-2	TRBJ1-1	CASSLVPGDTEAFF
-	TRBV12-5	TRBJ2-7	CASAHHLTGGNYEQYF
-	TRBV5-1	TRBJ1-4	CASSLTGEKLFF
-	TRBV29-1	TRBJ2-3	CSVAGGTDTQYF
-	TRBV28	TRBJ1-1	CASSFPKTGGRKNTEAFF
-	TRBV12-5	TRBJ2-7	CASGSGSYEQYF
-	TRBV28	TRBJ2-1	CASSIPGLNNEQFF
-	TRBV4-1	TRBJ2-6	CASSQDPAGVWGANVLTF
-	TRBV29-1	TRBJ1-2	CSVELRDSRAYGYTF
few	TRBV28	TRBJ1-2	CASSRWDIGYTF
-	TRBV6-1	TRBJ1-6	CASSEAGTGENSPLHF
-	TRBV19	TRBJ2-3	CASSMSTPGQGPSSQYF
-	TRBV5-1	TRBJ2-1	CASHRWGANEQFF
-	TRBV12-3/TRBV12-4	TRBJ2-7	CASSSQIAGGQYF
-	TRBV11-3	TRBJ2-1	CASSPIAGRYNEQFF
-	TRBV2	TRBJ2-3	CASRPGTSGLTTHADTQYF
-	TRBV10-3	TRBJ1-3	CAIKDRGPGNTIYF